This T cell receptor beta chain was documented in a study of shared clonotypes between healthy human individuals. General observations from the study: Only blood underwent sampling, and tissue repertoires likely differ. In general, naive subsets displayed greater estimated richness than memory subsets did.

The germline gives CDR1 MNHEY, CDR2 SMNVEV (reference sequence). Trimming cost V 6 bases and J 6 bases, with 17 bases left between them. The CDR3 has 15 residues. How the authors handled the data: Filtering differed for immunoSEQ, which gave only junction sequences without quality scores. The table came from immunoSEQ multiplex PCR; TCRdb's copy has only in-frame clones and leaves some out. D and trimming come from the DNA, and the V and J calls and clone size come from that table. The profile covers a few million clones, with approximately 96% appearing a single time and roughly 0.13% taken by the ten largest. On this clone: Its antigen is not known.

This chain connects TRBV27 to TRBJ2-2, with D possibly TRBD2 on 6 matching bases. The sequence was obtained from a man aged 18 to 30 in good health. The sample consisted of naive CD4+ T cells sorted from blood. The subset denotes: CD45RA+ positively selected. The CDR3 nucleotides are TGTGCCAGCAGGAGGGGACTCTTGATCCCCGGGGAGCTGTTTTTT. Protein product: CASRRGLLIPGELFF.